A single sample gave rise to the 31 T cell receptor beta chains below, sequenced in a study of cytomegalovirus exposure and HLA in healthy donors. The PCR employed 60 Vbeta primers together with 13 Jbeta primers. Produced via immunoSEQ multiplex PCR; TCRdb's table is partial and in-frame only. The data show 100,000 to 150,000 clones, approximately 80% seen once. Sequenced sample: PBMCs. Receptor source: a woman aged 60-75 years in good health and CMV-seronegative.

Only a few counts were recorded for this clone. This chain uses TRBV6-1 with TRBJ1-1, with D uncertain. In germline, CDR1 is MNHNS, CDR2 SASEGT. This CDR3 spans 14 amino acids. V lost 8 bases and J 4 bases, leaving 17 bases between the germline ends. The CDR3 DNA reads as TGTGCCAGCCCAAAGCCAGACATTACCACTGAAGCTTTCTTT. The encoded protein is CASPKPDITTEAFF.

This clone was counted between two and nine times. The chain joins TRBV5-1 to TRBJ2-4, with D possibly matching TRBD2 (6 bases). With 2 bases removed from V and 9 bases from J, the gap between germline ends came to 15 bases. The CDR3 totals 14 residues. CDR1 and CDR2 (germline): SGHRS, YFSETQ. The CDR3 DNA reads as TGCGCCAGCAGCTTACAGCGATTCGGGGGCATTCAGTACTTC. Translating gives CASSLQRFGGIQYF.

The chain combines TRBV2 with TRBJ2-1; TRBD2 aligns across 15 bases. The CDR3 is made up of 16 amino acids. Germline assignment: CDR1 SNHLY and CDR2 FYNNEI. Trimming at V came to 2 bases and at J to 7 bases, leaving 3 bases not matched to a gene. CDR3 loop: CASSERTSGGGNEQFF. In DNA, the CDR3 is TGTGCCAGCAGTGAACGGACTAGCGGGGGGGGGAATGAGCAGTTCTTC.

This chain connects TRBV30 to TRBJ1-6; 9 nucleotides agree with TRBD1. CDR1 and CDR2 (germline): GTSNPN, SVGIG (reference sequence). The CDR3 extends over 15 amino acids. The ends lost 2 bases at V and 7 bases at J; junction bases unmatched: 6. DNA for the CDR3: TGTGCCTGGAGTTACAGGGGGCAATTGAATTCACCCCTCCACTTT. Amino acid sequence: CAWSYRGQLNSPLHF. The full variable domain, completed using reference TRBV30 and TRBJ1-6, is SQTIHQWPATLVQPVGSPLSLECTVEGTSNPNLYWYRQAAGRGLQLLFYSVGIGQISSEVPQNLSASRPQDRQFILSSKKLLLSDSGFYLCAWSYRGQLNSPLHFGNGTRLTVT.

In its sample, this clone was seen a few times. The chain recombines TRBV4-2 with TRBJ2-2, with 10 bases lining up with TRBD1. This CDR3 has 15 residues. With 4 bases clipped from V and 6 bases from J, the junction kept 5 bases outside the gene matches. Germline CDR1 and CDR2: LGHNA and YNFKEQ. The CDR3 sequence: CASSPRDRGPGELFF. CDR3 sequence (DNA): TGTGCCAGCAGCCCCCGGGACAGGGGACCCGGGGAGCTGTTTTTT.

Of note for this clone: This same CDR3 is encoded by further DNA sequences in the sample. The CDR3 region has the DNA TGTGCCAGCAGCGCCCGGGGGGGAGAGACCCAGTACTTC. Protein sequence: CASSARGGETQYF. The gene calls are TRBV9 and TRBJ2-5, with TRBD2 matching 8 bases. The CDR3 length is 13 residues. With V trimmed by 3 bases and J by 4 bases, 2 bases remained unmatched. From germline, CDR1 is SGDLS and CDR2 YYNGEE.

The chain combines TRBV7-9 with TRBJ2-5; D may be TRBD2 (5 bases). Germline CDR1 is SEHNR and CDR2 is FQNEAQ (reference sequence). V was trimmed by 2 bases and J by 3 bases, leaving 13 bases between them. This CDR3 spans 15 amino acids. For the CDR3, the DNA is TGTGCCAGCAGCTTATTTTCTAGCAGCGAAGAGACCCAGTACTTC. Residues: CASSLFSSSEETQYF.

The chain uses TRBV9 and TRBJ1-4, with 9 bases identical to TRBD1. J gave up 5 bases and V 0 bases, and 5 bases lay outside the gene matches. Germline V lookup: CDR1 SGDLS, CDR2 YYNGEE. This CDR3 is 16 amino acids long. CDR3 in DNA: TGTGCCAGCAGCGTAGCCCCGGGACAGGGCAATGAAAAACTGTTTTTT. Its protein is CASSVAPGQGNEKLFF.

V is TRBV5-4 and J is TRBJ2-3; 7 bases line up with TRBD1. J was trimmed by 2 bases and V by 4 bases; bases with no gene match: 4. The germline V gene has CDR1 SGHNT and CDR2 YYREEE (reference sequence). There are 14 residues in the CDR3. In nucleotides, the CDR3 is TGTGCCAGCAGCAGCGGACAGGCCACAGATACGCAGTATTTT. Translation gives CASSSGQATDTQYF.

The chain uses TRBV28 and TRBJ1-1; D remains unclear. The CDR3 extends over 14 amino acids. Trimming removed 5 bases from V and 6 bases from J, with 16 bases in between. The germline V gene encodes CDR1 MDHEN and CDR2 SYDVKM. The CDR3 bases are TGTGCCAGCAGTCTTCCGGGCTCGAGGGCTGAAGCTTTCTTT. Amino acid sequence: CASSLPGSRAEAFF.

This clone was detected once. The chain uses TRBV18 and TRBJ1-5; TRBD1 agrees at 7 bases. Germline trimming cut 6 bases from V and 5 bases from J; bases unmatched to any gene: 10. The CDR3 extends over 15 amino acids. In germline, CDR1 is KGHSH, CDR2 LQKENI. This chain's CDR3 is CASSVGQLEDQPQHF. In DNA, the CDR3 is TGTGCCAGCTCCGTGGGACAGCTCGAGGATCAGCCCCAGCATTTT.

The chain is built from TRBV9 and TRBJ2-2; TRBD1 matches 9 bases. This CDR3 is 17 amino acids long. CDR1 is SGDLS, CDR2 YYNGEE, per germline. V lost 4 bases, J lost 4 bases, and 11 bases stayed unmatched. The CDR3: CASSPQGTGKITGELFF. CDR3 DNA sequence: TGTGCCAGCAGCCCCCAAGGGACAGGGAAGATCACCGGGGAGCTGTTTTTT.

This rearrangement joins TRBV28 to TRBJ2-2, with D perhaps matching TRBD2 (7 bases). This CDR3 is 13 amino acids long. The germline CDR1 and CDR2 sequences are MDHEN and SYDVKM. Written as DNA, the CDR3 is TGTGCAGGGGGGGTCGGGGGCAACGCGGAGCTGTTTTTT. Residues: CAGGVGGNAELFF. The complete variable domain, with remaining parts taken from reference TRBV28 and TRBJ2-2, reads DVKVTQSSRYLVKRTGEKVFLECVQDMDHENMFWYRQDPGLGLRLIYFSYDVKMKEKGDIPEGYSVSREKKERFSLILESASTNQTSMYLCAGGVGGNAELFFGEGSRLTVL.

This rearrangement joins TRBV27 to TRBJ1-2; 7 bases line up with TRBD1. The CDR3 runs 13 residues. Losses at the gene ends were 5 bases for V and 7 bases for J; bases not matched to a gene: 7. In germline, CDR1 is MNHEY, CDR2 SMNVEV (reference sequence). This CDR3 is CASSPGTVAGYTF. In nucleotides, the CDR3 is TGTGCCAGCAGTCCCGGGACAGTGGCTGGCTACACCTTC.

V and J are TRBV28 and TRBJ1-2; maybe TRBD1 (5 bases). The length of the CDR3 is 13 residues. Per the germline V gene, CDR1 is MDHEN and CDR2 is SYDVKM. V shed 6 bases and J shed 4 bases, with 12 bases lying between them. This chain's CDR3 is CASRLGGTYGYTF. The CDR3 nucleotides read TGTGCCAGCAGACTCGGGGGAACCTATGGCTACACCTTC.

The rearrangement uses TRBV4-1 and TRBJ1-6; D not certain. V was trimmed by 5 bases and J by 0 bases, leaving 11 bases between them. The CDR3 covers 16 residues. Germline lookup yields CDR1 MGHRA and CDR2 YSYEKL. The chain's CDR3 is CASSSLLSSYNSPLHF. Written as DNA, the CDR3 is TGCGCCAGCAGCTCACTCCTGAGCTCCTATAATTCACCCCTCCACTTT.

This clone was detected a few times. The CDR3 loop is CASSLSGGSYEQYF. For the CDR3, the DNA is TGTGCCAGTAGCCTTTCCGGAGGCTCCTACGAGCAGTACTTC. The chain combines TRBV19 with TRBJ2-7, with a weak D call TRBD2 (5 bases). Deletions cut 6 bases from V and 0 bases from J, with 12 bases between. There are 14 residues in the CDR3. From germline, CDR1 is LNHDA and CDR2 SQIVND (reference sequence).

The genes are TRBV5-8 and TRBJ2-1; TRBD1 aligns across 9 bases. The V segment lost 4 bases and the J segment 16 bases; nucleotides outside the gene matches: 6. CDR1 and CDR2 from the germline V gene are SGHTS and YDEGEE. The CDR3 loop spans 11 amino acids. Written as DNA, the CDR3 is TGTGCCAGCAGCACAGGGGGCGGTATTTTCTTC. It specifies CASSTGGGIFF.

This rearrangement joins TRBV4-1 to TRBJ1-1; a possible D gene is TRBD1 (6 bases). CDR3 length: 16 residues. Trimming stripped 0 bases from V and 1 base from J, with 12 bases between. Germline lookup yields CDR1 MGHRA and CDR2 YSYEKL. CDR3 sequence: CASSQEAGVGNTEAFF. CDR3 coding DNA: TGCGCCAGCAGCCAAGAAGCAGGGGTCGGGAACACTGAAGCTTTCTTT.

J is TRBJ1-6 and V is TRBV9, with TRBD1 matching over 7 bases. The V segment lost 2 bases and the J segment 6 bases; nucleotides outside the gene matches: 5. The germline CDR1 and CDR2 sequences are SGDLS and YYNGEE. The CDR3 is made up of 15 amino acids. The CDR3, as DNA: TGTGCCAGCAGCGTCCGACAGGGCCCTAATTCACCCCTCCACTTT. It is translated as CASSVRQGPNSPLHF.

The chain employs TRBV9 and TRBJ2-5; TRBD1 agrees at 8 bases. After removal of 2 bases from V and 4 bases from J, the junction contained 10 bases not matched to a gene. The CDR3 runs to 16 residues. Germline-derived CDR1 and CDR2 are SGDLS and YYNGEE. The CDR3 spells CASSVLGQGRLETQYF. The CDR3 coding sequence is TGTGCCAGCAGCGTTTTAGGACAGGGAAGACTAGAGACCCAGTACTTC.

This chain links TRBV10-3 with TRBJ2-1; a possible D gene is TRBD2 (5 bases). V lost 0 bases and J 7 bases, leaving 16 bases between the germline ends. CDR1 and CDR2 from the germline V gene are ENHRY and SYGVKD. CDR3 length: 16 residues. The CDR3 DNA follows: TGTGCCATCAGTGAGTCGGACTCCTTCACGGGGAATGAGCAGTTCTTC. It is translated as CAISESDSFTGNEQFF.

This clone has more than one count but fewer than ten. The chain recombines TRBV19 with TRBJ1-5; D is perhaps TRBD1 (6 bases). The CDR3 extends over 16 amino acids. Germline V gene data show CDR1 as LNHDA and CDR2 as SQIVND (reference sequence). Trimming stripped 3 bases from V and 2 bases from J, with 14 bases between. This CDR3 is CASSIGQLRGNQPQHF. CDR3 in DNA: TGTGCCAGTAGTATCGGACAGCTTCGTGGCAATCAGCCCCAGCATTTT. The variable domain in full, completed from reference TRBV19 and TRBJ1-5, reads DGGITQSPKYLFRKEGQNVTLSCEQNLNHDAMYWYRQDPGQGLRLIYYSQIVNDFQKGDIAEGYSVSREKKESFPLTVTSAQKNPTAFYLCASSIGQLRGNQPQHFGDGTRLSIL.

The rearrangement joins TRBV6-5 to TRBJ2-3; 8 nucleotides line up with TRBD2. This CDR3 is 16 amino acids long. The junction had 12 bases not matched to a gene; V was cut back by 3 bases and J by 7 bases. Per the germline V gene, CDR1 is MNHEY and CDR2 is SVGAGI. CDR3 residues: CASSYSGGGSTYTQYF. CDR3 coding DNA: TGTGCCAGCAGTTATTCTGGCGGGGGGTCGACCTATACGCAGTATTTT.

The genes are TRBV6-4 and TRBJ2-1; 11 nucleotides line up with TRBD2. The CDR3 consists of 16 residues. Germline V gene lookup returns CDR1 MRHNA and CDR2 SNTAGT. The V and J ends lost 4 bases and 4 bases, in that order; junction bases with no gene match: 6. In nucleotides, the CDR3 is TGTGCCAGCAGTGGAACCGGGACTAGCGGTTACAATGAGCAGTTCTTC. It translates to CASSGTGTSGYNEQFF.

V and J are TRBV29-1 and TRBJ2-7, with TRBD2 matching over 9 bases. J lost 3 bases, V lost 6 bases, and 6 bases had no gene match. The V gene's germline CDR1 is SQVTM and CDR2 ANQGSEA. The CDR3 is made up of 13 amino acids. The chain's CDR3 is CSVGLAPDYEQYF. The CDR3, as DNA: TGCAGCGTGGGACTAGCCCCGGACTACGAGCAGTACTTC.

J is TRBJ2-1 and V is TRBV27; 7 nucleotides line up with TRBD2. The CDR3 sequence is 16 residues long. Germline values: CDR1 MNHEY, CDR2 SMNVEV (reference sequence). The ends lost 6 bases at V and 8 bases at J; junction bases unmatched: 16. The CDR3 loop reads CASSLILREISDEQFF. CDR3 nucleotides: TGTGCCAGCAGCCTCATCCTGCGGGAGATTAGCGATGAGCAGTTCTTC.

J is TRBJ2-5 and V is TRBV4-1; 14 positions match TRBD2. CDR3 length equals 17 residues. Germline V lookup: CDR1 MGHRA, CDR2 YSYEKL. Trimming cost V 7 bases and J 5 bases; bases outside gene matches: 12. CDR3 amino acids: CASTQTSGGASWETQYF. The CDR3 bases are TGCGCCAGCACCCAGACTAGCGGGGGGGCCAGTTGGGAGACCCAGTACTTC.

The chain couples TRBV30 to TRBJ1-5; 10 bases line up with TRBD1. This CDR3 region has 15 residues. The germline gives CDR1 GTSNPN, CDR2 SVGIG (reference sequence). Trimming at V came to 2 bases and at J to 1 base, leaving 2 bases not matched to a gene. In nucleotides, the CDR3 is TGTGCCTGGAGTCGACAGGGGGCCAGCAATCAGCCCCAGCATTTT. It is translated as CAWSRQGASNQPQHF.

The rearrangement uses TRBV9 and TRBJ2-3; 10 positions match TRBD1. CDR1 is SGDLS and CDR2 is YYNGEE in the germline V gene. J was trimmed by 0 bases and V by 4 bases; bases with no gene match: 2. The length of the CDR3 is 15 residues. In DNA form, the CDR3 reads TGTGCCAGCAGCCGACAGGGGGCTAGCACAGATACGCAGTATTTT. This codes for CASSRQGASTDTQYF.

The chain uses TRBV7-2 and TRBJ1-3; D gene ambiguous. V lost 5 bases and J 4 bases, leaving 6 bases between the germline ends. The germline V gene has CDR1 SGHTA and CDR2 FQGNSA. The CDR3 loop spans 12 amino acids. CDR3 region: CASSAYGNTIYF. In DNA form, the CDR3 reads TGTGCCAGCAGCGCCTACGGAAACACCATATATTTT. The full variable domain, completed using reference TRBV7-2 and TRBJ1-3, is GAGVSQSPSNKVTEKGKDVELRCDPISGHTALYWYRQSLGQGLEFLIYFQGNSAPDKSGLPSDRFSAERTGGSVSTLTIQRTQQEDSAVYLCASSAYGNTIYFGEGSWLTVV.